This TCR beta chain was sequenced for a study of cytomegalovirus exposure and HLA in healthy donors. General study results and limits: Among TCR beta chains of equal frequency, HLA-associated ones were more clonally expanded in a later analysis. In an earlier analysis, most TCR beta V segments were productive about 87% or about 30% of the time.

The PCR used 60 Vbeta and 13 Jbeta primers. Original processing notes: About 12 million of around 85 million unique TCR beta chains were shared, per a later count. Method: immunoSEQ multiplex PCR; TCRdb's copy keeps in-frame clones and lacks some. That table furnishes V, J and clone size, whereas the DNA furnished D and trimming. The sample includes approximately 52,000 clones, 65% to 80% of them seen just once. The CDR3 covers 13 residues. CDR1 and CDR2 (germline): SNHLY, FYNNEI. J lost 3 bases, V lost 7 bases, and 5 bases had no gene match. This clone was counted only a few times. Its antigen remains unidentified.

Material for sequencing was PBMCs. This TCR was recovered from a middle-aged man in good health and CMV-seropositive. The chain has TRBV2 and TRBJ2-5, with 7 bases that match TRBD2. The CDR3 DNA reads TGTGCCAGCACCGAAGGGAGGGAAGAGACCCAGTACTTC. Amino acid sequence: CASTEGREETQYF.